Listed here are 5 T cell receptor beta chains from one sample, sequenced in a study of T cell repertoires in cytomegalovirus infection (dated by TCRdb to between 2018 and 2021). Instrument on record: Illumina HiSeq 1500. TCRdb trimmed the raw reads at Q25, called clones with MiXCR and kept productive beta chains. Every entry covers one CDR3 protein and lists the most common genes and DNA from its rows. Here the sample has roughly 570,000 distinct CDR3 sequences; approximately 40% occur a single time. In total, the top ten clones hold more than 40% of the sample. Explained via the paper, the treatment or condition label denotes: in vitro stimulation with specific CMV peptide epitopes to enrich CMV-specific T cells. No cognate antigen is known for these TCRs. Sequences were derived from cultured PBMCs, sampled from culture after CMV antigen stimulation. These receptors were collected from a human donor in good health (CMV status not recorded). Some clones in this sample may be carry-over from other donors' samples.

The chain links TRBV19 to TRBJ2-1; maybe TRBD2 (5 bases). The germline V gene has CDR1 LNHDA and CDR2 SQIVND (reference sequence). Trimming took off 5 bases at V and 0 bases at J, with 20 bases between the two ends. The CDR3 has 18 residues. CDR3 residues: CASSPEGPSGSSYNEQFF. CDR3 nucleotide sequence: TGTGCCAGTAGTCCTGAAGGGCCAAGTGGGAGCTCCTACAATGAGCAGTTCTTC.

The table lists this clonotype with a few counts. The V gene is TRBV5-4, the J gene TRBJ2-7; D remains ambiguous. The CDR3 consists of 13 residues. CDR1 is SGHNT and CDR2 is YYREEE in the germline V gene (reference sequence). Trimming stripped 2 bases from V and 6 bases from J, with 12 bases between. Here the CDR3 reads CASSLSTAAEQYF. In nucleotides, the CDR3 is TGTGCCAGCAGCTTATCAACCGCCGCCGAGCAGTACTTC.

This clonotype was picked up a small number of times. The chain uses TRBV7-6 and TRBJ2-7; 7 nucleotides align to TRBD2. The CDR3 is 14 amino acids. Germline V gene lookup returns CDR1 SGHVS and CDR2 FNYEAQ. V lost 5 bases and J lost 0; bases outside the gene matches: 4. In DNA, the CDR3 is TGTGCCAGCAGCAGCGGGGAAAGCTCCTACGAGCAGTACTTC. Residues: CASSSGESSYEQYF.

This chain uses TRBV7-2 with TRBJ2-7; D remains ambiguous. The germline V and J ends were trimmed by 5 bases and 0 bases, with 11 bases remaining between them. The CDR3 extends over 14 amino acids. The V gene's germline CDR1 is SGHTA and CDR2 FQGNSA. In nucleotides, the CDR3 is TGTGCCAGCAGCATGCTTTCAGCCTCCTACGAGCAGTACTTC. Its protein is CASSMLSASYEQYF.

This clonotype was counted a few times. The rearrangement links TRBV6-8 to TRBJ1-5; D not certain. The V gene's germline CDR1 is MNHGY and CDR2 SAAAGT. The CDR3 loop spans 18 amino acids. V was shortened by 3 bases and J by 0 bases, with 18 bases between the two germline ends. CDR3 protein: CASSYASPTYNSNQPQHF. The CDR3, as DNA: TGTGCCAGCAGTTATGCCTCCCCCACATATAATAGCAATCAGCCCCAGCATTTT.